These 10 T cell receptor beta chains were sequenced from one sample in a study of shared clonotypes between healthy human individuals. The table came from immunoSEQ multiplex PCR; TCRdb's copy has only in-frame clones and leaves some out. Of some 980,000 clones in the sample, approximately 80% were seen once. The specimen sequenced was memory CD4+ T cells sorted from blood. Subset defined: CD45RA-negative fraction. These TCRs come from a young man in good health.

The V call is TRBV4-3, the J call TRBJ2-5, with TRBD2 matching over 14 bases. The trim removed 0 bases at V and 5 bases at J, leaving 5 bases unmatched. In germline, CDR1 is LGHNA, CDR2 YSLEER. The CDR3 covers 17 residues. CDR3 DNA: TGCGCCAGCAGCCAAGAATCAGGGACTAGCGGGAGCGAGACCCAGTACTTC. It yields the protein CASSQESGTSGSETQYF.

This rearrangement joins TRBV25-1 to TRBJ1-4; D unclear. This CDR3 comprises 14 residues. Trimming stripped 5 bases from V and 0 bases from J, with 7 bases between. Germline values: CDR1 MGHDK, CDR2 SYGVNS. CDR3 sequence (DNA): TGTGCCAGCAGTCGGCAGACAACTAATGAAAAACTGTTTTTT. This translates into CASSRQTTNEKLFF. Full variable domain (rest looked up from reference TRBV25-1 and TRBJ1-4): EADIYQTPRYLVIGTGKKITLECSQTMGHDKMYWYQQDPGMELHLIHYSYGVNSTEKGDLSSESTVSRIRTEHFPLTLESARPSHTSQYLCASSRQTTNEKLFFGSGTQLSVL.

The CDR3 loop is CASSHTGLVGGANVLTF. Written as DNA, the CDR3 is TGTGCCAGCAGCCATACAGGGCTAGTGGGTGGGGCCAACGTCCTGACTTTC. The genes are TRBV4-2 and TRBJ2-6; a possible D gene is TRBD1 (6 bases). Trimming took off 3 bases at V and 3 bases at J, with 15 bases between the two ends. The CDR3 is made up of 17 amino acids. Looked up from germline, CDR1 is LGHNA and CDR2 is YNFKEQ.

The J gene is TRBJ2-6, the V gene TRBV7-3; tentative D call: TRBD2 (6 bases). Germline V CDR1 and CDR2: SGHTA, FQGTGA. The CDR3 runs to 17 residues. Trimming removed 6 bases at V and 0 bases at J, with 15 bases between. CDR3 region: CASSQGGTSSGANVLTF. In DNA form, the CDR3 reads TGTGCCAGCAGTCAGGGAGGTACAAGCTCTGGGGCCAACGTCCTGACTTTC.

The sample holds a few counts of this clone. The chain joins TRBV5-4 to TRBJ2-5; 8 bases align to TRBD1. Trimming removed 4 bases from V and 2 bases from J; junction bases left unmatched: 4. In germline, CDR1 is SGHNT, CDR2 YYREEE (reference sequence). There are 14 residues in the CDR3. CDR3 in DNA: TGTGCCAGCAGCCGGGACAGGTCGCAAGAGACCCAGTACTTC. Its translation is CASSRDRSQETQYF. Variable domain in full (rest from reference TRBV5-4 and TRBJ2-5): ETGVTQSPTHLIKTRGQQVTLRCSSQSGHNTVSWYQQALGQGPQFIFQYYREEENGRGNFPPRFSGLQFPNYSSELNVNALELDDSALYLCASSRDRSQETQYFGPGTRLLVL.

The V call is TRBV15, the J call TRBJ2-1; 10 bases line up with TRBD2. The germline V gene has CDR1 LNHNV and CDR2 YYDKDF (reference sequence). Unmatched junction bases numbered 3, after V lost 7 bases and J lost 3 bases. The CDR3 runs 14 residues. DNA for the CDR3: TGTGCCACCAAGCGGGGGGGCCGCTACAATGAGCAGTTCTTC. Translation gives CATKRGGRYNEQFF.

This clone was seen a handful of times. This chain links TRBV5-1 with TRBJ1-5, with D perhaps matching TRBD1 (5 bases). This CDR3 spans 14 amino acids. Trimming took 4 bases from V and 6 from J, leaving 14 bases between them. CDR1 SGHRS and CDR2 YFSETQ come from the germline V gene. The CDR3 region has the DNA TGCGCCAGCAGCCAGGGAGTGAGTGGTCAGCCCCAGCATTTT. As protein: CASSQGVSGQPQHF.

This sequence joins TRBV11-3 and TRBJ1-1, with no clear D. CDR1 and CDR2 from the germline V gene are SGHNT and YENEEA. The CDR3 loop spans 13 amino acids. V was shortened by 4 bases and J by 6 bases, with 12 bases between the two germline ends. CDR3 amino acids: CASSSRPGAEAFF. The CDR3 bases are TGTGCCAGCAGCTCAAGGCCTGGCGCTGAAGCTTTCTTT.

This clone appeared many times. The V call is TRBV28, the J call TRBJ2-2; 7 nucleotides line up with TRBD2. Germline V CDR1 and CDR2: MDHEN, SYDVKM. CDR3 length: 18 residues. V was pared by 2 bases and J by 3 bases, with 12 bases of the junction left unmatched. The CDR3 loop is CASSLIGGSRKHTGELFF. The CDR3 DNA reads as TGTGCCAGCAGTTTAATCGGGGGGAGCCGAAAACACACCGGGGAGCTGTTTTTT.

The chain has TRBV7-3 and TRBJ2-6, with D unclear. The CDR3 consists of 16 residues. The V gene's germline CDR1 is SGHTA and CDR2 FQGTGA. The germline V and J ends were trimmed by 3 bases and 0 bases, with 9 bases remaining between them. The CDR3 bases are TGTGCCAGCAGCTTGGGTCCGGGCTCTGGGGCCAACGTCCTGACTTTC. Its translation is CASSLGPGSGANVLTF.